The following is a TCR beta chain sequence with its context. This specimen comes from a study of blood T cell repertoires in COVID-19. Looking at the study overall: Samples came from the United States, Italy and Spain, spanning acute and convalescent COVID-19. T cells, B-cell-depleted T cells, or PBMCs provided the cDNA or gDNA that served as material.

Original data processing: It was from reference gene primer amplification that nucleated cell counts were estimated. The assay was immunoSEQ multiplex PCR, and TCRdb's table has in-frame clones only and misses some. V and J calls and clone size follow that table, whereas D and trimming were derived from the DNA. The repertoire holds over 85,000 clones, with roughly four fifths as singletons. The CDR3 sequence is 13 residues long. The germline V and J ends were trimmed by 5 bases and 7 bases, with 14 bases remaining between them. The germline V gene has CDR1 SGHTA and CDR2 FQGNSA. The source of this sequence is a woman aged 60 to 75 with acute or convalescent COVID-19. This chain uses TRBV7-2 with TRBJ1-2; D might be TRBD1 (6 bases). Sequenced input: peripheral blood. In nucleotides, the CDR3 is TGTGCCAGCAGCCAGTCGAGGGGGACTGGCTACACCTTC. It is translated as CASSQSRGTGYTF.